This record looks at one TCR beta chain sequence and its context. Germline V lookup: CDR1 LGHDT, CDR2 YNNKEL (reference sequence). The CDR3 has 16 residues. After removal of 5 bases from V and 5 bases from J, the junction contained 9 bases not matched to a gene. The table came from immunoSEQ multiplex PCR; TCRdb's copy has only in-frame clones and leaves some out. The data contain about 200,000 clones, 65% to 80% of them singletons. Cohort assignment relied on participant-reported clinical history. This sample was included in a study of blood T cell repertoires in COVID-19. Study details: Italy, Spain and the United States were the sources of the convalescent and acute COVID-19 samples.

The chain links TRBV3-1 (or the pseudogene TRBV3-2) to TRBJ2-3, with 11 bases aligning to TRBD2. This receptor was obtained from a woman aged 45-60 years with acute COVID-19. The sample comprised PBMCs or T cells enriched from blood (not recorded which). CDR3 DNA: TGTGCCAGCAGCAAACCTAGCGGGGGGCCAAAAGATACGCAGTATTTT. Translation: CASSKPSGGPKDTQYF.